The source of this T cell receptor (beta chain) is a study of T cell changes during pregnancy in multiple sclerosis. The CDR3 consists of 15 residues. V was pared by 4 bases and J by 3 bases, with 6 bases of the junction left unmatched. The V gene's germline CDR1 is SNHLY and CDR2 FYNNEI. Libraries were prepared by immunoSEQ multiplex PCR; TCRdb keeps only in-frame clonotypes and omits some of them. The sample contains roughly 40,000 clones, more than 80% of which appear only once. The V gene is TRBV2, the J gene TRBJ1-5, with TRBD1 matching over 7 bases. Material: peripheral blood, obtained before pregnancy. The clonotype originates from a female donor with multiple sclerosis, enrolled in a pregnancy study. The CDR3 region has the DNA TGTGCCAGCAGTGCTTACAGGGGAATCAATCAGCCCCAGCATTTT. Amino acid sequence: CASSAYRGINQPQHF.